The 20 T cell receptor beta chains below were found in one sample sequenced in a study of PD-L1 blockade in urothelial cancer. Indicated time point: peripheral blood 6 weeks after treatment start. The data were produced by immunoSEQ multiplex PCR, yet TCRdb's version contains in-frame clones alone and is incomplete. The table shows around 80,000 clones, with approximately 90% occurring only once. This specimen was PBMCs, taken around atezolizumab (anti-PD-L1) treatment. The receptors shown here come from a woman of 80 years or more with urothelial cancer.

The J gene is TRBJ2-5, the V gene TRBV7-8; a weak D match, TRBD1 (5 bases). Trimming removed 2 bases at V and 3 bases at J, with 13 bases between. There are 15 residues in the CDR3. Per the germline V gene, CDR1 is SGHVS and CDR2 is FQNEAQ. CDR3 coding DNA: TGTGCCAGCAGCTTATACGGCAGGGTGGAAGAGACCCAGTACTTC. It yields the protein CASSLYGRVEETQYF.

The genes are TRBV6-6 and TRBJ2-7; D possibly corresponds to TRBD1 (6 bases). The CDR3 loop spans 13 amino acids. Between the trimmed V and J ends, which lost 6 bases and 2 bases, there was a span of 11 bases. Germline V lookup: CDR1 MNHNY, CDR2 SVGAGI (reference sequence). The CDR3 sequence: CASSMDSPYEQYF. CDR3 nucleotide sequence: TGTGCCAGCAGCATGGACAGCCCCTACGAGCAGTACTTC.

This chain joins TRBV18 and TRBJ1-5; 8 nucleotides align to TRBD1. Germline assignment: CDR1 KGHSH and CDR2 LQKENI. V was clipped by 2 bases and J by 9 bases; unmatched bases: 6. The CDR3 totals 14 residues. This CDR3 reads CASSPGTGRPPQHF. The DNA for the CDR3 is TGTGCCAGCTCACCAGGGACAGGACGTCCGCCCCAGCATTTT. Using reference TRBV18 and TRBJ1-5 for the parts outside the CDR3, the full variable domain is NAGVMQNPRHLVRRRGQEARLRCSPMKGHSHVYWYRQLPEEGLKFMVYLQKENIIDESGMPKERFSAEFPKEGPSILRIQQVVRGDSAAYFCASSPGTGRPPQHFGDGTRLSIL.

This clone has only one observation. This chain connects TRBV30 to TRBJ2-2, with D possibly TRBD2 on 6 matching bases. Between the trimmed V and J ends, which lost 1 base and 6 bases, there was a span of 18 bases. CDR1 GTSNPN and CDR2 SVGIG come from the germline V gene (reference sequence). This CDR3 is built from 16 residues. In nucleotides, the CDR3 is TGTGCCTGGAGTGACCCCCGGGACTTCGATTCCGGGGAGCTGTTTTTT. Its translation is CAWSDPRDFDSGELFF.

CDR3 sequence: CAWNPRATVSEAFF. As DNA, the CDR3 is TGTGCCTGGAACCCCAGGGCGACAGTTAGTGAAGCTTTCTTT. The J gene is TRBJ1-1, the V gene TRBV30; D might be TRBD1 (5 bases). CDR3 length: 14 amino acids. The V end lost 4 bases, the J end lost 7 bases, and 19 bases lay between the germline ends. Germline CDR1 GTSNPN, CDR2 SVGIG (reference sequence). Combining the CDR3 with reference TRBV30 and TRBJ1-1 gives the whole variable domain SQTIHQWPATLVQPVGSPLSLECTVEGTSNPNLYWYRQAAGRGLQLLFYSVGIGQISSEVPQNLSASRPQDRQFILSSKKLLLSDSGFYLCAWNPRATVSEAFFGQGTRLTVV.

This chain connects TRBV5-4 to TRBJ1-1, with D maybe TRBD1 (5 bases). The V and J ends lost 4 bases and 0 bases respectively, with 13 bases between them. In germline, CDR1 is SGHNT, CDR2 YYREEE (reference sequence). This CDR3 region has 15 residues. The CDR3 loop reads CASSQPGTMNTEAFF. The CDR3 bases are TGTGCCAGCAGCCAACCGGGGACTATGAACACTGAAGCTTTCTTT. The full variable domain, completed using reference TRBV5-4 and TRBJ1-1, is ETGVTQSPTHLIKTRGQQVTLRCSSQSGHNTVSWYQQALGQGPQFIFQYYREEENGRGNFPPRFSGLQFPNYSSELNVNALELDDSALYLCASSQPGTMNTEAFFGQGTRLTVV.

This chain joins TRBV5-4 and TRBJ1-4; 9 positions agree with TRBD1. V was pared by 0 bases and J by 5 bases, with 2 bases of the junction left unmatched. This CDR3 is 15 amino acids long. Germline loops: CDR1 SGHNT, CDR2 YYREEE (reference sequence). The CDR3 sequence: CASSLGDRANEKLFF. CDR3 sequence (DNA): TGTGCCAGCAGCTTGGGGGACAGGGCAAATGAAAAACTGTTTTTT.

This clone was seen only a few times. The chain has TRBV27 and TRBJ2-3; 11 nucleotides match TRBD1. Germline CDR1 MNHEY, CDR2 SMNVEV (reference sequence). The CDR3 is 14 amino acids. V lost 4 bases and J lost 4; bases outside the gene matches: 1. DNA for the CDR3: TGTGCCAGCAGTTGGGGACAGGGGGCAGATACGCAGTATTTT. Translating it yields CASSWGQGADTQYF.

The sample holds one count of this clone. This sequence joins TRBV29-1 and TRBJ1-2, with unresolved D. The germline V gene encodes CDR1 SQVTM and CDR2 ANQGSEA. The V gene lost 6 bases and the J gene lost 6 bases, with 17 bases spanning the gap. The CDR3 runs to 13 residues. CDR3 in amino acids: CSVGHDGSDGYTF. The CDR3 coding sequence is TGCAGCGTGGGCCACGACGGTTCGGATGGCTACACCTTC.

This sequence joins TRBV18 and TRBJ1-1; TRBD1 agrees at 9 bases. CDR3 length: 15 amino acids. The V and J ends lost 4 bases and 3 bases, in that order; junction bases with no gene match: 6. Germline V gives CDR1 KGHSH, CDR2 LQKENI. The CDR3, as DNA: TGTGCCAGCTCACTAAACGACAGGGGGGACACTGAAGCTTTCTTT. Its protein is CASSLNDRGDTEAFF.

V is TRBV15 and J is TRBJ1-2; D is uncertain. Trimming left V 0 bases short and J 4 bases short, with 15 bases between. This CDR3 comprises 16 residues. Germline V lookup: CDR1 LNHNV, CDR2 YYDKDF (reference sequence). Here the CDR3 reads CATSRDRTLRVYGYTF. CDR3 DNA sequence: TGTGCCACCAGCAGAGATAGGACCCTGCGGGTCTATGGCTACACCTTC.

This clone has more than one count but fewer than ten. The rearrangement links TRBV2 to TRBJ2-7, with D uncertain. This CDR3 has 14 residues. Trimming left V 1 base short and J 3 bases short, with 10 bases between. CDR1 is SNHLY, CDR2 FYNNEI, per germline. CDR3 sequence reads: CASSEDTSFYEQYF. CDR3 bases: TGTGCCAGCAGTGAAGACACCAGTTTCTACGAGCAGTACTTC. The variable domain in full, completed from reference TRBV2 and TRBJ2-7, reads EPEVTQTPSHQVTQMGQEVILRCVPISNHLYFYWYRQILGQKVEFLVSFYNNEISEKSEIFDDQFSVERPDGSNFTLKIRSTKLEDSAMYFCASSEDTSFYEQYFGPGTRLTVT.

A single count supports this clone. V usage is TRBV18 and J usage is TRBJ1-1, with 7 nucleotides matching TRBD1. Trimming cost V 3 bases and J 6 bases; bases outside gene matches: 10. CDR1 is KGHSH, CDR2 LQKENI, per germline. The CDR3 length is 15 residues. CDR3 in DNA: TGTGCCAGCTCACCGCAAAGTCACAGGGGTGCTGAAGCTTTCTTT. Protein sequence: CASSPQSHRGAEAFF.

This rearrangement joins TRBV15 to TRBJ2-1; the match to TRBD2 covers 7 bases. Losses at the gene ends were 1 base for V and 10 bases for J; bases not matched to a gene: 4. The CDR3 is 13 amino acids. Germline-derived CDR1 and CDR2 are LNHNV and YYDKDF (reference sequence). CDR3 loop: CATSRVAGVEQFF. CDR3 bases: TGTGCCACCAGCAGAGTGGCGGGGGTCGAGCAGTTCTTC.

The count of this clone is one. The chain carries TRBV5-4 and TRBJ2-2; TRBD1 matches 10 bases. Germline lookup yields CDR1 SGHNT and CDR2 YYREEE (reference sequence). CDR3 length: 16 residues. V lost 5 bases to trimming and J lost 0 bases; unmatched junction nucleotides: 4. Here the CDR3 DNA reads TGTGCCAGCAGACCCGGACAGGGGGCGAACACCGGGGAGCTGTTTTTT. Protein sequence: CASRPGQGANTGELFF. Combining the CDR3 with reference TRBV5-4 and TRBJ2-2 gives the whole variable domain ETGVTQSPTHLIKTRGQQVTLRCSSQSGHNTVSWYQQALGQGPQFIFQYYREEENGRGNFPPRFSGLQFPNYSSELNVNALELDDSALYLCASRPGQGANTGELFFGEGSRLTVL.

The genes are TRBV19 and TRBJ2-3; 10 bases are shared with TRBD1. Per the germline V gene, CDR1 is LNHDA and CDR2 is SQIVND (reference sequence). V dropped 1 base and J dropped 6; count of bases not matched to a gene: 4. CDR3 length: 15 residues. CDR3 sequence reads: CASSIAGQGGDTQYF. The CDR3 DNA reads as TGTGCCAGTAGTATAGCCGGACAGGGGGGGGATACGCAGTATTTT.

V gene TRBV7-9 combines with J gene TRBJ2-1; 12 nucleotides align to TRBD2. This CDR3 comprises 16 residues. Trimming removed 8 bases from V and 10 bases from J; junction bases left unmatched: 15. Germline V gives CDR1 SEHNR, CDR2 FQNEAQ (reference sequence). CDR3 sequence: CASRLGLAGMSGEQFF. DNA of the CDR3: TGTGCCAGCCGCCTTGGACTAGCGGGAATGAGCGGGGAGCAGTTCTTC. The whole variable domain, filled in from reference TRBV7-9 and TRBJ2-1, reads DTGVSQNPRHKITKRGQNVTFRCDPISEHNRLYWYRQTLGQGPEFLTYFQNEAQLEKSRLLSDRFSAERPKGSFSTLEIQRTEQGDSAMYLCASRLGLAGMSGEQFFGPGTRLTVL.

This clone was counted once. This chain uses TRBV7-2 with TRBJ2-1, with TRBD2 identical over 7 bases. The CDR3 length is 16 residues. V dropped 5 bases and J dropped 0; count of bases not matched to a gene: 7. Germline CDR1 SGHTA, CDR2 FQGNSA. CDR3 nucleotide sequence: TGTGCCAGCAGCGATGCTAGCGGTCGCTCCTACAATGAGCAGTTCTTC. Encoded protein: CASSDASGRSYNEQFF.

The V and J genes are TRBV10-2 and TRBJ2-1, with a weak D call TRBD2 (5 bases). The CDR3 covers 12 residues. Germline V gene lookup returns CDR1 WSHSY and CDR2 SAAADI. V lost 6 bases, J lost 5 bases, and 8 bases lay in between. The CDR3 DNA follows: TGCGCCAGCAGGGACTTAAACAATGAGCAGTTCTTC. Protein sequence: CASRDLNNEQFF.

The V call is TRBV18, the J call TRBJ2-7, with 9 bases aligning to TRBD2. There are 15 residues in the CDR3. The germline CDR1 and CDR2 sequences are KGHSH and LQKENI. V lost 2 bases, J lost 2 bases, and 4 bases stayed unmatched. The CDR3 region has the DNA TGTGCCAGCTCACCAGGGCTAGCGGGAACCTACGAGCAGTACTTC. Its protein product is CASSPGLAGTYEQYF.